Listed below are T cell receptor beta chains from one sample, sequenced in a study of molecular identifiers for immune sequencing clone quantification. TCRdb re-called the PCR reads through MiXCR, storing one row per CDR3 protein. The table lists approximately 590,000 distinct CDR3 sequences, 25% of them singletons, with 0.78% in the top ten. The sequenced material came from naive CD8+ T cells from blood, with Jurkat cell RNA spiked in. The receptors were gathered from a human donor in good health. Some libraries in this study had Jurkat cell RNA spiked in. The CDR3 runs from the conserved cysteine through the conserved F or W.

v_gene	j_gene	len	CDR3aa
TRBV6-2/TRBV6-3	TRBJ1-1	14	CASSYARMNTEAFF
TRBV6-6	TRBJ2-1	13	CASSSGAHNEQFF
TRBV6-2/TRBV6-3	TRBJ1-2	13	CASSETANYGYTF
TRBV20-1	TRBJ2-5	15	CSARDLRSIQETQYF
TRBV3-1	TRBJ2-7	14	CASSHPGTTYEQYF
TRBV5-6	TRBJ1-1	13	CASSNPGRNEAFF
TRBV11-2	TRBJ2-7	14	CASRGASEHYEQYF
TRBV11-2	TRBJ2-7	16	CASSHLDSGISYEQYF
TRBV5-8	TRBJ2-3	16	CASSPGLAGFADTQYF
TRBV19	TRBJ2-3	16	CASSTPASGSQDTQYF
TRBV12-3/TRBV12-4	TRBJ2-3	15	CASSLWDRDTDTQYF
TRBV12-3/TRBV12-4	TRBJ1-2	12	CASSWTIYGYTF
TRBV11-2	TRBJ2-4	12	CASSRVQSIQYF
TRBV7-6	TRBJ2-3	17	CASSNSLPGLDTDTQYF
TRBV7-9	TRBJ2-5	15	CASSPDGTSYQTQYF
TRBV20-1	TRBJ2-7	14	CSARDDLESYEQYF
TRBV2	TRBJ2-3	18	CASSQTSGGSASTDTQYF
TRBV27	TRBJ2-7	15	CASSLSRGVSYEQYF
TRBV4-3	TRBJ2-3	16	CANSSTSALSTDTQYF
TRBV12-3/TRBV12-4	TRBJ1-2	14	CASSLSGGLNDYTF
TRBV7-9	TRBJ2-3	13	CASSPRRADTQYF
TRBV4-1	TRBJ1-1	16	CASSHRQGTLNTEAFF
TRBV7-9	TRBJ2-5	18	CASSLAHSSDPEKETQYF
TRBV18	TRBJ2-2	15	CASSPGDLFTGELFF
TRBV5-5	TRBJ2-7	12	CASSHGGDGQYF
TRBV7-9	TRBJ1-1	12	CASSLGTTEAFF
TRBV18	TRBJ1-2	16	CASSDIAGGADYGYTF
TRBV5-3	TRBJ2-1	15	CARSSTGTAYNEQFF
TRBV7-6	TRBJ2-5	14	CASSLLTEEETQYF
TRBV4-1	TRBJ2-7	14	CASSQPGQGTEQYF
TRBV4-3	TRBJ2-1	13	CASSQATVGAQFF
TRBV9	TRBJ2-2	16	CASSAQSMANTGELFF
TRBV27	TRBJ2-2	13	CASSLGSAGELFF
TRBV5-6	TRBJ1-6	15	CASSLASSYNSPLHF
TRBV7-9	TRBJ2-3	17	CASSFGHAGGPAAPQYF
TRBV2	TRBJ1-1	16	CASSEIGPDLNTEAFF
TRBV5-4	TRBJ2-2	12	CASGTETGELFF
TRBV5-5	TRBJ2-5	14	CASSFRERGETQYF
TRBV11-3	TRBJ2-3	15	CASSPWTGDTDTQYF